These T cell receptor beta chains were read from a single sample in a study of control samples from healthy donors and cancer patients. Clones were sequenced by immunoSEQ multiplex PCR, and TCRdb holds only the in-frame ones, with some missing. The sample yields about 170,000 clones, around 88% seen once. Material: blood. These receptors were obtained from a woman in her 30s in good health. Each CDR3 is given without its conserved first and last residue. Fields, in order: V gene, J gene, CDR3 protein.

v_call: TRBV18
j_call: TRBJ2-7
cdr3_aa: ASSPSWPGGSEQY

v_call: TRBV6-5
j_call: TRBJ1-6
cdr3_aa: ASSSGEAPLH

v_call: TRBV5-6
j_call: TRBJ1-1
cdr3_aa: ASSLLNTEAF

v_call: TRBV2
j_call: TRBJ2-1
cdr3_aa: ARLRDRVGDEQF

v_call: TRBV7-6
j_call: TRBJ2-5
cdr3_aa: ASSSSGGVQY

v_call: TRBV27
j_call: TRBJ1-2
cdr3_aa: ASSGPGGGYT

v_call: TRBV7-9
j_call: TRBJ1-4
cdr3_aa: ASSSEVTYPNEKLF

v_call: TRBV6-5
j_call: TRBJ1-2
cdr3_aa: ASRRDGTPIGYT

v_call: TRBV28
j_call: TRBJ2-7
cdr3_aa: ASSPRGLPGLEQY

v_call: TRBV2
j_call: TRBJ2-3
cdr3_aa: ASIELAGGLTDTQY

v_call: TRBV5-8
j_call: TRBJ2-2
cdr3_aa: ASSLAGRNTGELF